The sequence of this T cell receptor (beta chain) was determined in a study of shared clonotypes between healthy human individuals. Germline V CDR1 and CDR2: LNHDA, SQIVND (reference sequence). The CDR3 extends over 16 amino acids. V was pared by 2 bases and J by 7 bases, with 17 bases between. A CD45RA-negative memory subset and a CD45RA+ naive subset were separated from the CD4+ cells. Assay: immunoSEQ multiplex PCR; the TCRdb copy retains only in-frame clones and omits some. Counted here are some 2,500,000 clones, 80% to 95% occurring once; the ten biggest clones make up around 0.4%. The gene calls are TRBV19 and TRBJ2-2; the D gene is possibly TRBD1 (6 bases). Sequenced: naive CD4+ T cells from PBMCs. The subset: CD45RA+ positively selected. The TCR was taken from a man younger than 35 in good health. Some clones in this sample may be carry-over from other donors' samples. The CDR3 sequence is CASSITAGASGGELFF. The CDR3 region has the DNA TGTGCCAGTAGTATAACGGCAGGGGCGAGTGGCGGGGAGCTGTTTTTT.